The 24 T cell receptor beta chains reported below all come from one sample, sequenced in a study of T cells in localized non-small cell lung cancer. TCRdb's table, derived via immunoSEQ multiplex PCR, lists solely in-frame clones and lacks some. Of about 79,000 clones listed, 84% are singletons. The starting material was peripheral blood, obtained before any cancer treatment. Source of these receptors: an older female donor with stage I lung adenocarcinoma.

This clone is a singleton in its sample. CDR3 sequence reads: CASSTGGSGANVLTF. CDR3 sequence (DNA): TGTGCCAGCAGTACCGGTGGCTCTGGGGCCAACGTCCTGACTTTC. This chain links TRBV27 with TRBJ2-6; D gene unclear. The V end was cut by 5 bases, the J end by 0 bases, with 8 bases between. Germline V gene sequence: CDR1 MNHEY, CDR2 SMNVEV (reference sequence). This CDR3 contains 15 residues.

V and J are TRBV21-1 and TRBJ2-2. TRBV21-1 represents a pseudogene. CDR3 length equals 14 residues. CDR3 nucleotides: TGTGCCAGCAGCAGAGTAAGGGTCACCGGGGAGCTGTTTTTT. This codes for CASSRVRVTGELFF.

The chain links TRBV6-1 to TRBJ1-1; no reliable D call. The V end was cut by 3 bases, the J end by 7 bases, with 15 bases between. CDR3 length: 14 residues. Germline loops: CDR1 MNHNS, CDR2 SASEGT. CDR3 region: CASSDSNWGGEAFF. The CDR3 coding sequence is TGTGCCAGCAGTGACTCAAATTGGGGAGGTGAAGCTTTCTTT.

The rearrangement joins TRBV28 to TRBJ1-2, with D hard to call. Trimming removed 3 bases at V and 8 bases at J, with 13 bases between. The germline CDR1 and CDR2 sequences are MDHEN and SYDVKM. CDR3 length equals 13 residues. The CDR3 protein is CASSLGRGMGYTF. The CDR3, as DNA: TGTGCCAGCAGTTTGGGCCGAGGTATGGGCTACACCTTC.

The rearrangement joins TRBV6-5 to TRBJ1-1; no clear D. Per the germline V gene, CDR1 is MNHEY and CDR2 is SVGAGI. V gave up 6 bases and J gave up 1 base, with 12 bases separating them. The CDR3 is 14 residues long. CDR3 amino acids: CASRSGRTNTEAFF. As DNA, the CDR3 is TGTGCCAGCAGGTCCGGACGGACGAACACTGAAGCTTTCTTT.

This chain uses TRBV5-1 with TRBJ2-1; TRBD2 matches at 10 bases. This CDR3 contains 15 residues. Per the germline V gene, CDR1 is SGHRS and CDR2 is YFSETQ. The V and J ends lost 0 bases and 9 bases, in that order; junction bases with no gene match: 6. CDR3 residues: CASSLVSGRIGEQFF. CDR3 nucleotide sequence: TGCGCCAGCAGCTTGGTTAGCGGGAGGATTGGTGAGCAGTTCTTC. Full variable domain (missing parts from reference TRBV5-1 and TRBJ2-1): KAGVTQTPRYLIKTRGQQVTLSCSPISGHRSVSWYQQTPGQGLQFLFEYFSETQRNKGNFPGRFSGRQFSNSRSEMNVSTLELGDSALYLCASSLVSGRIGEQFFGPGTRLTVL.

The chain couples TRBV19 to TRBJ2-1; D is unresolved. There are 18 residues in the CDR3. The germline CDR1 and CDR2 sequences are LNHDA and SQIVND (reference sequence). With 0 bases removed from V and 3 bases from J, the gap between germline ends came to 18 bases. This CDR3 reads CASSIDGPARSIYNEQFF. CDR3 coding DNA: TGTGCCAGTAGTATAGACGGCCCAGCTAGAAGTATCTACAATGAGCAGTTCTTC.

V is TRBV4-1 and J is TRBJ1-2; tentatively, D is TRBD1 (5 bases). Per the germline V gene, CDR1 is MGHRA and CDR2 is YSYEKL. With 1 base removed from V and 3 bases from J, the gap between germline ends came to 12 bases. The CDR3 covers 15 residues. CDR3 in DNA: TGCGCCAGCAGCCAAGGGCTGGGGGGTGACTATGGCTACACCTTC. This codes for CASSQGLGGDYGYTF.

This clone has more than one count but fewer than ten. V gene TRBV19 combines with J gene TRBJ1-5, with 10 bases that match TRBD1. J gave up 6 bases and V 5 bases, and 7 bases lay outside the gene matches. Germline CDR1 is LNHDA and CDR2 is SQIVND (reference sequence). CDR3 length: 15 residues. The CDR3 nucleotides read TGTGCCAGTAGTCGGGGACAGGGGAGGATTCAGCCCCAGCATTTT. Amino acid sequence: CASSRGQGRIQPQHF.

The chain employs TRBV19 and TRBJ2-3; no reliable D call. V lost 5 bases and J lost 8, with 20 bases in between. This CDR3 is 15 amino acids long. The germline V gene encodes CDR1 LNHDA and CDR2 SQIVND (reference sequence). The CDR3 loop reads CASSLGGPYASTQYF. CDR3 in DNA: TGTGCCAGTAGTTTAGGCGGCCCCTATGCGAGTACGCAGTATTTT. The whole variable domain, remainder taken from reference TRBV19 and TRBJ2-3, is DGGITQSPKYLFRKEGQNVTLSCEQNLNHDAMYWYRQDPGQGLRLIYYSQIVNDFQKGDIAEGYSVSREKKESFPLTVTSAQKNPTAFYLCASSLGGPYASTQYFGPGTRLTVL.

This chain joins TRBV11-2 and TRBJ1-5; D not resolved. This CDR3 has 13 amino acids. V lost 5 bases and J lost 7, with 12 bases in between. Germline V gene lookup returns CDR1 SGHAT and CDR2 FQNNGV. This CDR3 reads CASSPNHIQPQHF. CDR3 sequence (DNA): TGTGCCAGCAGCCCAAACCACATACAGCCCCAGCATTTT.

Ten or more counts support this clone. The chain combines TRBV4-2 with TRBJ2-1; no definite D call. Germline CDR1 is LGHNA and CDR2 is YNFKEQ. Deletions cut 0 bases from V and 8 bases from J, with 5 bases between. The CDR3 extends over 12 amino acids. CDR3 region: CASSQDLHEQFF. The CDR3 coding sequence is TGTGCCAGCAGCCAAGATTTACATGAGCAGTTCTTC.

The V gene is TRBV19, the J gene TRBJ2-5; 7 bases align to TRBD1. Germline CDR1 reads LNHDA; CDR2 reads SQIVND (reference sequence). V was clipped by 6 bases and J by 3 bases; unmatched bases: 4. The CDR3 is 13 residues long. CDR3 residues: CASSHQGEETQYF. The CDR3 DNA is TGTGCCAGTAGCCATCAGGGGGAAGAGACCCAGTACTTC.

The chain is built from TRBV5-1 and TRBJ2-7, with 7 nucleotides matching TRBD1. Germline V gene sequence: CDR1 SGHRS, CDR2 YFSETQ. The CDR3 is 13 amino acids. J gave up 3 bases and V 4 bases, and 4 bases lay outside the gene matches. The CDR3, as DNA: TGCGCCAGCAGCCCGACAGGGAACTACGAGCAGTACTTC. Translation gives CASSPTGNYEQYF.

This chain uses TRBV28 with TRBJ2-7, with TRBD2 matching 7 bases. The CDR3 is 16 residues long. V was clipped by 4 bases and J by 6 bases; unmatched bases: 15. The germline V gene has CDR1 MDHEN and CDR2 SYDVKM. The DNA for the CDR3 is TGTGCCAGCAGTTCCATGGGAGGGCGGGGAGTCGGCGAGCAGTACTTC. It yields the protein CASSSMGGRGVGEQYF.

The chain recombines TRBV5-1 with TRBJ2-7; TRBD2 matches at 9 bases. This CDR3 comprises 15 residues. Germline V gene lookup returns CDR1 SGHRS and CDR2 YFSETQ. Trimming removed 2 bases from V and 5 bases from J; junction bases left unmatched: 8. CDR3 in DNA: TGCGCCAGCAGCTTCGTAGCGGGAGTTGATAACGAGCAGTACTTC. Translating it yields CASSFVAGVDNEQYF.

The J gene is TRBJ1-3, the V gene TRBV9; D uncertain. This CDR3 spans 16 amino acids. Germline V lookup: CDR1 SGDLS, CDR2 YYNGEE. The ends were cut back, 4 bases at V and 2 bases at J, with 16 bases in the middle. The CDR3 DNA reads as TGTGCCAGCAGCCTCGACCCAGCGATCACTGGAAACACCATATATTTT. It encodes CASSLDPAITGNTIYF.

The gene calls are TRBV4-1 and TRBJ1-1; a weak D match, TRBD1 (6 bases). V was shortened by 6 bases and J by 5 bases, with 16 bases between the two germline ends. The CDR3 spans 14 residues. CDR1 MGHRA and CDR2 YSYEKL come from the germline V gene. The CDR3 is CASRGALRGTEAFF. The CDR3, as DNA: TGCGCCAGCAGGGGGGCCCTCAGGGGAACTGAAGCTTTCTTT.

The chain links TRBV5-8 to TRBJ1-1; no clear D. Germline CDR1 and CDR2: SGHTS and YDEGEE. Trimming pared 1 base from V and 0 bases from J, leaving 10 bases between. CDR3 size: 15 residues. The CDR3 sequence is CASSLSGGVNTEAFF. Here the CDR3 DNA reads TGTGCCAGCAGCTTGTCAGGCGGGGTGAACACTGAAGCTTTCTTT.

DNA for the CDR3: TGTGCCAGCACCCTCAGAATGGTCAGAATCTACACTTCCTATGGCTACACCTTC. The encoded protein is CASTLRMVRIYTSYGYTF. The chain links TRBV5-8 to TRBJ1-2; no firm D call. Trimming took 6 bases from V and 4 from J, leaving 28 bases between them. The CDR3 totals 18 residues. Germline assignment: CDR1 SGHTS and CDR2 YDEGEE.

The chain joins TRBV5-4 to TRBJ2-3, with D perhaps TRBD1 (5 bases). Germline lookup yields CDR1 SGHNT and CDR2 YYREEE (reference sequence). The CDR3 has 15 residues. V was cut by 1 base and J by 10 bases, with 19 bases left in between. The CDR3 sequence is CASSLLGRVNEAQYF. The CDR3 DNA reads TGTGCCAGCAGCTTGTTAGGCAGGGTGAATGAGGCGCAGTATTTT.

The chain employs TRBV6-5 and TRBJ2-7; no firm D call. CDR1 is MNHEY, CDR2 SVGAGI, per germline. This CDR3 has 13 amino acids. V dropped 0 bases and J dropped 1 base, with 4 bases sitting between them. The DNA for the CDR3 is TGTGCCAGCAGTTACTCGGGGTCCTACGAGCAGTACTTC. Its translation is CASSYSGSYEQYF.

The chain links TRBV18 to TRBJ2-7, with 11 bases matching TRBD1. The CDR3 is made up of 15 amino acids. Germline trimming cut 2 bases from V and 3 bases from J; bases unmatched to any gene: 3. Germline V lookup: CDR1 KGHSH, CDR2 LQKENI. The CDR3 nucleotides are TGTGCCAGCTCACCATTCGGGACAGGGGGCTACGAGCAGTACTTC. Translating gives CASSPFGTGGYEQYF. The full variable domain, rest sourced from reference TRBV18 and TRBJ2-7, is NAGVMQNPRHLVRRRGQEARLRCSPMKGHSHVYWYRQLPEEGLKFMVYLQKENIIDESGMPKERFSAEFPKEGPSILRIQQVVRGDSAAYFCASSPFGTGGYEQYFGPGTRLTVT.

The rearrangement joins TRBV9 to TRBJ2-2; 7 bases line up with TRBD2. Germline V gene lookup returns CDR1 SGDLS and CDR2 YYNGEE. The CDR3 totals 16 residues. V was pared by 4 bases and J by 2 bases, with 8 bases of the junction left unmatched. CDR3 region: CASSPRQRENTGELFF. CDR3 DNA sequence: TGTGCCAGCAGCCCAAGACAGCGGGAAAACACCGGGGAGCTGTTTTTT.